The subject of this entry is one T cell receptor (beta chain). Its antigen is still unknown. Germline V CDR1 and CDR2: SGHRS, YFSETQ. CDR3 length equals 16 residues. J gave up 0 bases and V 4 bases, and 5 bases lay outside the gene matches. Each single cDNA molecule received a unique molecular identifier. TCRdb processed the 5' RACE reads anew with MiXCR; each CDR3 protein has one entry. The table includes 65,000 to 75,000 distinct CDR3 sequences, around 10% detected once. This sample was taken from a study of early T cells in non-severe SARS-CoV-2 infection. Study context: Investigators sequenced bulk RNA drawn from unsorted whole blood, and chains remained unpaired. Whole-study results and caveats: Matching against VDJdb likely underestimated virus-specific expansions, favoring anti-spike CD8.

The sequence was obtained from an adult who was a healthcare worker with PCR-confirmed SARS-CoV-2 infection or an uninfected control (not recorded which). V and J are TRBV5-1 and TRBJ1-1, with 11 bases matching TRBD1. Sequenced sample: whole blood. The CDR3 spells CASSPGQGGMNTEAFF. The CDR3 bases are TGCGCCAGCAGCCCGGGACAGGGGGGCATGAACACTGAAGCTTTCTTT. Full variable domain (rest looked up from reference TRBV5-1 and TRBJ1-1): KAGVTQTPRYLIKTRGQQVTLSCSPISGHRSVSWYQQTPGQGLQFLFEYFSETQRNKGNFPGRFSGRQFSNSRSEMNVSTLELGDSALYLCASSPGQGGMNTEAFFGQGTRLTVV.